The 25 T cell receptor beta chains given below trace back to one sample, sequenced in a study of PD-L1 blockade in urothelial cancer. This sample's time point: pretreatment peripheral blood. Profiled with immunoSEQ multiplex PCR; TCRdb holds only in-frame clones, not every one. The sample lists roughly 43,000 clones; around 81% were seen once. Here the sequenced sample was PBMCs, taken around atezolizumab (anti-PD-L1) treatment. These receptors were taken from a man in his sixties with urothelial cancer.

This sequence joins TRBV15 and TRBJ1-1; 10 bases map to TRBD1. V trimming: 5 bases; J trimming: 5 bases; junction bases outside the gene matches: 8. Germline CDR1 and CDR2: LNHNV and YYDKDF (reference sequence). The CDR3 sequence is 15 residues long. The CDR3 nucleotides are TGTGCCACCAGCGGAGTGGGACAGGGGAAGACTGAAGCTTTCTTT. Its protein is CATSGVGQGKTEAFF.

V usage is TRBV11-2 and J usage is TRBJ2-7, with TRBD2 matching over 7 bases. The CDR3 consists of 15 residues. Per the germline V gene, CDR1 is SGHAT and CDR2 is FQNNGV. Trimming removed 3 bases from V and 6 bases from J; junction bases left unmatched: 11. CDR3 in DNA: TGTGCCAGCAGCTTCAGCGGGAATCCCTCCCGCGAGCAGTACTTC. Translating it yields CASSFSGNPSREQYF.

The chain has TRBV6-5 and TRBJ2-1; D might be TRBD1 (5 bases). CDR3 size: 13 residues. The V gene lost 6 bases and the J gene lost 6 bases, with 12 bases spanning the gap. Germline-derived CDR1 and CDR2 are MNHEY and SVGAGI. The CDR3 protein is CASSRDSVNEQFF. The CDR3 bases are TGTGCCAGCAGCCGTGACAGCGTCAATGAGCAGTTCTTC.

This chain links TRBV19 with TRBJ2-2, with D maybe TRBD2 (6 bases). The ends were cut back, 0 bases at V and 5 bases at J, with 7 bases in the middle. Germline-derived CDR1 and CDR2 are LNHDA and SQIVND (reference sequence). This CDR3 has 14 amino acids. CDR3 in amino acids: CASSIDRGTGELFF. CDR3 DNA: TGTGCCAGTAGTATAGATCGGGGGACCGGGGAGCTGTTTTTT.

V usage is TRBV5-1 and J usage is TRBJ2-7; 7 bases are a match to TRBD2. Unmatched junction bases numbered 4, after V lost 4 bases and J lost 3 bases. The germline CDR1 and CDR2 sequences are SGHRS and YFSETQ. CDR3 size: 13 residues. CDR3 amino acids: CASSNPSGYEQYF. CDR3 DNA: TGCGCCAGCAGCAATCCTAGCGGCTACGAGCAGTACTTC.

This chain uses TRBV19 with TRBJ2-2; 7 nucleotides match TRBD2. The V gene end was trimmed by 3 bases and the J gene end by 6 bases; junction bases not matched to a gene: 4. This CDR3 spans 14 amino acids. Germline CDR1 is LNHDA and CDR2 is SQIVND (reference sequence). The CDR3 bases are TGTGCCAGTAGTATCAAGGCGGGGGCCGGGGAGCTGTTTTTT. It is translated as CASSIKAGAGELFF.

The genes are TRBV5-1 and TRBJ2-5; 14 nucleotides align to TRBD2. Per germline, CDR1 SGHRS and CDR2 YFSETQ. The CDR3 has 18 amino acids. V lost 3 bases, J lost 0 bases, and 7 bases stayed unmatched. CDR3 nucleotide sequence: TGCGCCAGCAGCTCCTCGGGGACTAGCGGGGGCCACCAAGAGACCCAGTACTTC. This encodes CASSSSGTSGGHQETQYF.

This clone has just a few counts. The chain has TRBV6-6 and TRBJ1-1, with TRBD1 matching 8 bases. The germline CDR1 and CDR2 sequences are MNHNY and SVGAGI (reference sequence). CDR3 size: 15 residues. Trimming at V came to 6 bases and at J to 4 bases, leaving 10 bases not matched to a gene. In nucleotides, the CDR3 is TGTGCCAGCAGACCCGACAGGGGCTGGGCCACTGAAGCTTTCTTT. This gives the protein CASRPDRGWATEAFF.

The genes are TRBV7-9 and TRBJ2-3, with 10 positions matching TRBD2. This CDR3 region has 15 residues. Trimming took 5 bases from V and 1 from J; bases not matched to a gene: 3. Germline values: CDR1 SEHNR, CDR2 FQNEAQ (reference sequence). CDR3 bases: TGTGCCAGCAGCCTAACTAGCGGGGGCACAGATACGCAGTATTTT. Its translation: CASSLTSGGTDTQYF. Filled out from reference TRBV7-9 and TRBJ2-3, the complete variable domain reads DTGVSQNPRHKITKRGQNVTFRCDPISEHNRLYWYRQTLGQGPEFLTYFQNEAQLEKSRLLSDRFSAERPKGSFSTLEIQRTEQGDSAMYLCASSLTSGGTDTQYFGPGTRLTVL.

V and J are TRBV7-8 and TRBJ2-7; 10 bases align to TRBD1. Germline assignment: CDR1 SGHVS and CDR2 FQNEAQ. The CDR3 has 14 amino acids. V gave up 1 base and J gave up 4 bases; unmatched junction bases: 1. CDR3 region: CASSLGQGAYEQYF. CDR3 sequence (DNA): TGTGCCAGCAGCTTAGGACAGGGGGCGTACGAGCAGTACTTC. The variable domain in full, completed from reference TRBV7-8 and TRBJ2-7, reads GAGVSQSPRYKVAKRGQDVALRCDPISGHVSLFWYQQALGQGPEFLTYFQNEAQLDKSGLPSDRFFAERPEGSVSTLKIQRTQQEDSAVYLCASSLGQGAYEQYFGPGTRLTVT.

The chain joins TRBV5-4 to TRBJ1-1, with D maybe TRBD1 (5 bases). The CDR3 is 14 amino acids. Looked up from germline, CDR1 is SGHNT and CDR2 is YYREEE (reference sequence). Between the trimmed V and J ends, which lost 3 bases and 3 bases, there was a span of 12 bases. CDR3 in amino acids: CASSSRIGDTEAFF. The CDR3 DNA follows: TGTGCCAGCAGCTCCCGAATAGGGGACACTGAAGCTTTCTTT.

This clone has more than one count but fewer than ten. The CDR3 DNA is TGTGCCTGGAGTTTGCTAGCGGGTTATTCAGATACGCAGTATTTT. This gives the protein CAWSLLAGYSDTQYF. The chain couples TRBV30 to TRBJ2-3; 8 bases are shared with TRBD2. Germline V gene sequence: CDR1 GTSNPN, CDR2 SVGIG (reference sequence). Trimming cost V 2 bases and J 4 bases; bases outside gene matches: 8. CDR3 length equals 15 residues.

V is TRBV5-6 and J is TRBJ1-1; 7 bases map to TRBD1. The CDR3 contains 15 residues. V gave up 4 bases and J gave up 7 bases; unmatched junction bases: 13. From germline, CDR1 is SGHDT and CDR2 YYEEEE. The CDR3 is CASSQLRQGIGEAFF. The CDR3 coding sequence is TGTGCCAGCAGCCAACTCAGACAGGGAATTGGTGAAGCTTTCTTT.

This chain joins TRBV10-3 and TRBJ2-7; 9 bases map to TRBD1. V was clipped by 4 bases and J by 6 bases; unmatched bases: 1. Germline values: CDR1 ENHRY, CDR2 SYGVKD. The CDR3 covers 12 residues. The CDR3 DNA follows: TGTGCCATCAGTGGGACAGGGGTCGAGCAGTACTTC. Translation gives CAISGTGVEQYF.

About this clone itself: The sample carries other DNA sequences with the same CDR3. The chain uses TRBV4-1 and TRBJ2-5, with TRBD2 matching over 11 bases. V shed 1 base, J shed 5 bases, and the junction held 3 bases outside the gene matches. The CDR3 has 15 amino acids. Germline values: CDR1 MGHRA, CDR2 YSYEKL. Written as DNA, the CDR3 is TGCGCCAGCAGCCAAGGGTGGACTAGCGGGGAGACCCAGTACTTC. It yields the protein CASSQGWTSGETQYF.

The chain joins TRBV11-2 to TRBJ1-1, with TRBD1 matching over 8 bases. The germline V gene encodes CDR1 SGHAT and CDR2 FQNNGV. This CDR3 spans 17 amino acids. The ends lost 1 base at V and 4 bases at J; junction bases unmatched: 11. The CDR3 spells CASSLVLDRVLPTEAFF. For the CDR3, the DNA is TGTGCCAGCAGCTTAGTTCTGGACAGGGTCCTCCCCACTGAAGCTTTCTTT.

V is TRBV30 and J is TRBJ1-2, with D possibly matching TRBD1 (5 bases). Between the trimmed V and J ends, which lost 1 base and 4 bases, there was a span of 19 bases. CDR1 is GTSNPN and CDR2 is SVGIG in the germline V gene (reference sequence). This CDR3 region has 16 residues. CDR3 sequence reads: CAWSDPRGEFGYGYTF. The CDR3 DNA reads TGTGCCTGGAGTGACCCACGGGGGGAGTTTGGCTATGGCTACACCTTC.

This clone was counted a few times. V and J are TRBV7-2 and TRBJ2-1; 7 nucleotides align to TRBD1. This CDR3 is built from 15 residues. Trimming cost V 5 bases and J 0 bases; bases outside gene matches: 4. CDR1 and CDR2 (germline): SGHTA, FQGNSA. The CDR3 loop reads CASSTGTVSYNEQFF. The CDR3 DNA sequence: TGTGCCAGCAGCACTGGGACAGTCTCCTACAATGAGCAGTTCTTC. The full variable domain, with the rest looked up from reference TRBV7-2 and TRBJ2-1, is GAGVSQSPSNKVTEKGKDVELRCDPISGHTALYWYRQSLGQGLEFLIYFQGNSAPDKSGLPSDRFSAERTGGSVSTLTIQRTQQEDSAVYLCASSTGTVSYNEQFFGPGTRLTVL.

V gene TRBV6-1 combines with J gene TRBJ1-1; the D gene is possibly TRBD1 (5 bases). This CDR3 contains 14 residues. Germline V gene data show CDR1 as MNHNS and CDR2 as SASEGT. Trimming took off 5 bases at V and 4 bases at J, with 14 bases between the two ends. The CDR3, as DNA: TGTGCCAGCAGTTTCATGGGACTCTCCACTGAAGCTTTCTTT. Translation gives CASSFMGLSTEAFF.

This clone has a handful of counts. The gene calls are TRBV6-6 and TRBJ2-6; TRBD2 matches 7 bases. The CDR3 extends over 14 amino acids. CDR1 is MNHNY and CDR2 is SVGAGI in the germline V gene (reference sequence). With 6 bases clipped from V and 6 bases from J, the junction kept 5 bases outside the gene matches. The CDR3 bases are TGTGCCAGCAGGGGGGGGTCGGAGGCCAACGTCCTGACTTTC. Its protein product is CASRGGSEANVLTF.

V is TRBV5-1 and J is TRBJ2-1; 7 bases are shared with TRBD1. With 7 bases clipped from V and 8 bases from J, the junction kept 12 bases outside the gene matches. The CDR3 has 14 amino acids. The germline V gene encodes CDR1 SGHRS and CDR2 YFSETQ. The CDR3 region has the DNA TGCGCCAGCGGGCCCTTAAACAGGGGCGATGAGCAGTTCTTC. It encodes CASGPLNRGDEQFF. The full variable domain, in which reference TRBV5-1 and TRBJ2-1 provide the parts outside the CDR3, is KAGVTQTPRYLIKTRGQQVTLSCSPISGHRSVSWYQQTPGQGLQFLFEYFSETQRNKGNFPGRFSGRQFSNSRSEMNVSTLELGDSALYLCASGPLNRGDEQFFGPGTRLTVL.

This clone was recorded once. The gene calls are TRBV19 and TRBJ1-5; 7 bases are shared with TRBD1. This CDR3 comprises 15 residues. CDR1 and CDR2 from the germline V gene are LNHDA and SQIVND (reference sequence). V shed 4 bases, J shed 1 base, and the junction held 4 bases outside the gene matches. CDR3 nucleotides: TGTGCCAGTAGTAAACGACAGGGAAGCAATCAGCCCCAGCATTTT. It is translated as CASSKRQGSNQPQHF.

The V gene is TRBV6-1, the J gene TRBJ2-7, with 10 bases fitting TRBD2. The CDR3 extends over 13 amino acids. V was pared by 6 bases and J by 6 bases, with 5 bases of the junction left unmatched. Germline lookup yields CDR1 MNHNS and CDR2 SASEGT. CDR3 sequence: CASRLAGAGEQYF. CDR3 DNA: TGTGCCAGCAGGCTAGCGGGAGCGGGCGAGCAGTACTTC.

V is TRBV6-1 and J is TRBJ1-1, with 8 bases identical to TRBD1. This CDR3 comprises 16 residues. The ends lost 1 base at V and 5 bases at J; junction bases unmatched: 9. Looked up from germline, CDR1 is MNHNS and CDR2 is SASEGT. CDR3 in amino acids: CASSEGVGRGRTEAFF. DNA of the CDR3: TGTGCCAGCAGTGAAGGGGTGGGCAGGGGGCGGACTGAAGCTTTCTTT.

This chain joins TRBV6-5 and TRBJ1-5; 8 bases align to TRBD1. This CDR3 spans 15 amino acids. The junction had 12 bases not matched to a gene; V was cut back by 5 bases and J by 9 bases. CDR1 is MNHEY, CDR2 SVGAGI, per germline. CDR3 amino acids: CASSPTGAPKGPQHF. The CDR3 region has the DNA TGTGCCAGCAGTCCGACAGGGGCCCCGAAGGGGCCCCAGCATTTT.